This TCR beta chain was recovered during a study of cytomegalovirus exposure and HLA in healthy donors. Regarding the study as a whole: The presence/absence work took it that sequencing depth was about the same across donors.

About this clone: Its cognate antigen is unknown. The junction and the germline gene differ at one end; a read error may be behind it.

CDR3 length: 16 amino acids. CDR1 LNHDA and CDR2 SQIVND come from the germline V gene (reference sequence). Those who donated were healthy bone marrow donors. Amplification used 60 Vbeta primers and 13 Jbeta primers. Only in-frame clones appear in the TCRdb table, and some are missing; sequencing was by immunoSEQ multiplex PCR. The sample yields approximately 150,000 clones, around four fifths seen once. Sequencing was carried out using PBMCs. The rearrangement uses TRBV19 and TRBJ1-1; 12 bases are a match to TRBD1. The clonotype was recovered from a woman between 45 and 65 years old in good health and CMV-seropositive. The chain's CDR3 is CASGLRDRGLKTEAFF. In nucleotides, the CDR3 is TGTGCCAGTGGGCTCCGGGACAGGGGGCTGAAGACTGAAGCTTTCTTT.